The 22 T cell receptor beta chains in this list originate from one sample, sequenced in a study of shared T cell receptors in the human thymus. Some clones are missing from TCRdb's copy, which holds only in-frame ones; the method was immunoSEQ multiplex PCR. Of 500,000 to 850,000 clones listed, more than 70% are singletons. These records were also assigned to another study, of human thymus T cells.

Sample: thymocytes. The receptors were sampled from a boy younger than two with a congenital heart defect.

The chain combines TRBV5-6 with TRBJ1-1; TRBD1 matches 7 bases. With V trimmed by 0 bases and J by 1 base, 12 bases remained unmatched. The CDR3 has 18 amino acids. Germline assignment: CDR1 SGHDT and CDR2 YYEEEE. This CDR3 reads CASSLDPLRQGRNTEAFF. The DNA for the CDR3 is TGTGCCAGCAGCTTGGACCCCCTCCGACAGGGACGGAACACTGAAGCTTTCTTT.

The CDR3 DNA reads TGTGCCAGCAGTTTTCGTTGGTTTGAGGAGGAAGGTCAGCCCCAGCATTTT. Translation: CASSFRWFEEEGQPQHF. The chain couples TRBV28 to TRBJ1-5; D remains ambiguous. The CDR3 extends over 17 amino acids. CDR1 MDHEN and CDR2 SYDVKM come from the germline V gene. V was clipped by 3 bases and J by 6 bases, with 21 bases between them.

This clone occurred once. This chain connects TRBV30 to TRBJ1-1; TRBD1 aligns across 8 bases. The CDR3 sequence is 15 residues long. After removal of 2 bases from V and 3 bases from J, the junction contained 8 bases not matched to a gene. Germline CDR1 GTSNPN, CDR2 SVGIG (reference sequence). The CDR3 region has the DNA TGTGCCTGGAGTCCTAACAGGGGGAAGGACACTGAAGCTTTCTTT. Amino acid sequence: CAWSPNRGKDTEAFF.

The V and J genes are TRBV19 and TRBJ1-1; 8 positions match TRBD1. The germline CDR1 and CDR2 sequences are LNHDA and SQIVND (reference sequence). V was clipped by 0 bases and J by 1 base; unmatched bases: 28. The CDR3 length is 24 residues. CDR3 sequence reads: CASSIDRIFTVTGDSKKTNTEAFF. CDR3 bases: TGTGCCAGTAGTATAGATCGGATTTTTACGGTGACAGGGGACTCTAAGAAGACGAACACTGAAGCTTTCTTT.

This chain connects TRBV14 to TRBJ1-1, with a tentative D call TRBD1 (5 bases). CDR1 is SGHDN, CDR2 FVKESK, per germline. The CDR3 is 13 amino acids. Here the CDR3 reads CASGRGPDTEAFF. CDR3 DNA sequence: TGTGCTTCGGGGAGGGGACCTGACACTGAAGCTTTCTTT.

V gene TRBV2 combines with J gene TRBJ2-5, with D maybe TRBD2 (6 bases). Trimming shortened V by 11 bases and J by 5 bases, and 18 bases separated the two germline ends. Germline V gene sequence: CDR1 SNHLY, CDR2 FYNNEI. The CDR3 is made up of 13 amino acids. The DNA of the CDR3 is TGTGCCGCACGGGACTCCTGGGGGGAGACCCAGTACTTC. This translates into CAARDSWGETQYF.

This chain's CDR3 is CSVPGTDTTDYEQYF. The CDR3 region has the DNA TGCAGCGTCCCAGGGACAGACACAACTGACTACGAGCAGTACTTC. The V call is TRBV29-1, the J call TRBJ2-7; 7 bases align to TRBD1. The trim removed 6 bases at V and 3 bases at J, leaving 14 bases unmatched. CDR1 is SQVTM and CDR2 is ANQGSEA in the germline V gene. The CDR3 is 15 residues long.

The V call is TRBV4-3, the J call TRBJ2-2; TRBD1 aligns across 9 bases. The CDR3 loop spans 18 amino acids. Germline V gene sequence: CDR1 LGHNA, CDR2 YSLEER. V lost 0 bases to trimming and J lost 3 bases; unmatched junction nucleotides: 8. In DNA, the CDR3 is TGCGCCAGCAGCCAAGATTCAACAGGGGGCGTGGACACCGGGGAGCTGTTTTTT. As protein: CASSQDSTGGVDTGELFF.

V usage is TRBV5-1 and J usage is TRBJ1-1; TRBD1 is a possible D gene (6 bases). Germline CDR1 reads SGHRS; CDR2 reads YFSETQ. The CDR3 runs to 17 residues. The V end was cut by 6 bases, the J end by 0 bases, with 21 bases between. In DNA, the CDR3 is TGCGCCAGCAACAGGGCGGGGGAACAAGGCATGAACACTGAAGCTTTCTTT. Translation: CASNRAGEQGMNTEAFF.

The chain carries TRBV28 and TRBJ2-5, with D possibly TRBD1 on 6 matching bases. The germline V gene encodes CDR1 MDHEN and CDR2 SYDVKM. This CDR3 region has 16 residues. The V end lost 3 bases, the J end lost 4 bases, and 18 bases lay between the germline ends. CDR3 in amino acids: CASSFKDGQCPETQYF. CDR3 DNA: TGTGCCAGCAGTTTTAAGGATGGACAGTGCCCAGAGACCCAGTACTTC.

The V call is TRBV9, the J call TRBJ1-2; D is unclear. V lost 3 bases to trimming and J lost 5 bases, with 20 bases between them. CDR1 and CDR2 from the germline V gene are SGDLS and YYNGEE. This CDR3 region has 16 residues. The CDR3 coding sequence is TGTGCCAGCAGCGGAGCTGGAGAAAGTGGAGCGTATGGCTACACCTTC. It specifies CASSGAGESGAYGYTF. Together with reference TRBV9 and TRBJ1-2, the CDR3 gives the full variable domain: DSGVTQTPKHLITATGQRVTLRCSPRSGDLSVYWYQQSLDQGLQFLIQYYNGEERAKGNILERFSAQQFPDLHSELNLSSLELGDSALYFCASSGAGESGAYGYTFGSGTRLTVV.

The chain has TRBV30 and TRBJ1-3; D not resolved. Germline V lookup: CDR1 GTSNPN, CDR2 SVGIG (reference sequence). Trimming removed 0 bases at V and 0 bases at J, with 9 bases between. CDR3 length equals 15 residues. CDR3 sequence (DNA): TGTGCCTGGAGTGTACGAGGGTACTCTGGAAACACCATATATTTT. Translated, it gives CAWSVRGYSGNTIYF. Based on the CDR3 plus reference TRBV30 and TRBJ1-3, the full variable domain is SQTIHQWPATLVQPVGSPLSLECTVEGTSNPNLYWYRQAAGRGLQLLFYSVGIGQISSEVPQNLSASRPQDRQFILSSKKLLLSDSGFYLCAWSVRGYSGNTIYFGEGSWLTVV.

The chain recombines TRBV6-6 with TRBJ2-7; TRBD1 matches 8 bases. The CDR3 extends over 15 amino acids. Looked up from germline, CDR1 is MNHNY and CDR2 is SVGAGI (reference sequence). V trimming: 2 bases; J trimming: 3 bases; junction bases outside the gene matches: 6. The CDR3 nucleotides read TGTGCCAGCAGTTACCGGAGCGACAGGGGCTACGAGCAGTACTTC. This codes for CASSYRSDRGYEQYF.

The rearrangement uses TRBV28 and TRBJ2-5; 9 positions agree with TRBD1. This CDR3 comprises 15 residues. CDR1 is MDHEN, CDR2 SYDVKM, per germline. V was pared by 6 bases and J by 4 bases, with 9 bases of the junction left unmatched. This CDR3 is CASSRGTGSTETQYF. The CDR3 DNA reads TGTGCCAGCAGCCGAGGGACAGGGAGTACAGAGACCCAGTACTTC.

This rearrangement joins TRBV7-8 to TRBJ2-2; TRBD2 aligns across 9 bases. Germline-derived CDR1 and CDR2 are SGHVS and FQNEAQ. The trim removed 5 bases at V and 0 bases at J, leaving 13 bases unmatched. The CDR3 length is 19 residues. This chain's CDR3 is CASSPVGREGLPNTGELFF. The DNA of the CDR3 is TGTGCCAGCAGCCCCGTGGGGCGGGAGGGCCTTCCGAACACCGGGGAGCTGTTTTTT.

J is TRBJ2-1 and V is TRBV5-1, with D uncertain. The ends were cut back, 1 base at V and 5 bases at J, with 7 bases in the middle. This CDR3 is built from 13 residues. CDR1 and CDR2 from the germline V gene are SGHRS and YFSETQ. The CDR3 bases are TGCGCCAGCAGCTTGTGGTCGGACAATGAGCAGTTCTTC. Translation gives CASSLWSDNEQFF.

The table lists this clone with a count of one. The CDR3 reads CASSQVRAGRGPGNEQFF. Here the CDR3 DNA reads TGCGCCAGCAGCCAAGTCAGGGCAGGGCGGGGGCCGGGTAATGAGCAGTTCTTC. The chain carries TRBV4-3 and TRBJ2-1, with D possibly TRBD2 on 7 matching bases. Germline V gene sequence: CDR1 LGHNA, CDR2 YSLEER. The CDR3 covers 18 residues. The germline V and J ends were trimmed by 1 base and 7 bases, with 23 bases remaining between them.

This CDR3 is CASSYSTASYEQYF. The CDR3 DNA reads TGTGCCAGCAGTTACTCGACAGCTTCCTACGAGCAGTACTTC. The rearrangement joins TRBV6-5 to TRBJ2-7; tentative D call: TRBD1 (5 bases). The CDR3 loop spans 14 amino acids. V shed 0 bases and J shed 1 base, with 7 bases lying between them. The V gene's germline CDR1 is MNHEY and CDR2 SVGAGI.

The V call is TRBV5-4, the J call TRBJ2-7; 10 bases agree with TRBD2. V dropped 0 bases and J dropped 4; count of bases not matched to a gene: 10. Germline V gene data show CDR1 as SGHNT and CDR2 as YYREEE (reference sequence). This CDR3 comprises 17 residues. The CDR3 is CASSLAPIAGGRYEQYF. The CDR3, as DNA: TGTGCCAGCAGCTTGGCCCCTATAGCGGGGGGCAGATACGAGCAGTACTTC.

This chain joins TRBV4-3 and TRBJ2-1; D is perhaps TRBD1 (6 bases). Germline CDR1 and CDR2: LGHNA and YSLEER. The CDR3 length is 17 residues. V gave up 0 bases and J gave up 9 bases, with 21 bases separating them. The CDR3 spells CASSQEWSHRVFGEQFF. The CDR3 DNA reads TGCGCCAGCAGCCAAGAATGGTCCCACAGGGTATTTGGTGAGCAGTTCTTC.

The V and J genes are TRBV14 and TRBJ1-3, with D perhaps TRBD1 (5 bases). Between the trimmed V and J ends, which lost 0 bases and 4 bases, there was a span of 16 bases. The germline gives CDR1 SGHDN, CDR2 FVKESK. This CDR3 spans 17 amino acids. CDR3 DNA: TGTGCCAGCAGCCAAGAAAAACGCAGGGTGGAAGGAAACACCATATATTTT. Translating it yields CASSQEKRRVEGNTIYF. Combining the CDR3 with reference TRBV14 and TRBJ1-3 gives the whole variable domain EAGVTQFPSHSVIEKGQTVTLRCDPISGHDNLYWYRRVMGKEIKFLLHFVKESKQDESGMPNNRFLAERTGGTYSTLKVQPAELEDSGVYFCASSQEKRRVEGNTIYFGEGSWLTVV.

This clone occurred a few times. The chain uses TRBV9 and TRBJ2-1; possible D gene TRBD1, 5 bases. CDR1 is SGDLS, CDR2 YYNGEE, per germline. The CDR3 loop spans 18 amino acids. Trimming removed 4 bases at V and 0 bases at J, with 20 bases between. CDR3 in amino acids: CASSPVEFRGSSYNEQFF. CDR3 DNA: TGTGCCAGCAGCCCCGTCGAGTTTAGGGGTTCCTCCTACAATGAGCAGTTCTTC.